The 24 T cell receptor beta chains reported below all come from one sample, sequenced in a study of blood T cell repertoires in COVID-19. The data were produced by immunoSEQ multiplex PCR, yet TCRdb's version contains in-frame clones alone and is incomplete. This table has more than 200,000 clones, 85% to 90% appearing once. Input material: peripheral blood. The receptors here all came from a man aged 30-40 years with COVID-19, enrolled during active disease.

The V and J genes are TRBV5-4 and TRBJ2-6; D unresolved. V was clipped by 6 bases and J by 0 bases, with 7 bases between them. The CDR3 loop spans 14 amino acids. Germline V CDR1 and CDR2: SGHNT, YYREEE (reference sequence). CDR3 residues: CASKESSGANVLTF. The CDR3 region has the DNA TGTGCCAGCAAGGAGAGCTCTGGGGCCAACGTCCTGACTTTC.

This sequence joins TRBV5-1 and TRBJ2-2; unclear D gene. With 0 bases removed from V and 6 bases from J, the gap between germline ends came to 12 bases. The CDR3 runs to 15 residues. Per the germline V gene, CDR1 is SGHRS and CDR2 is YFSETQ. The CDR3 DNA sequence: TGCGCCAGCAGCTTGGGGGTCGGGTTCGCCGGGGAGCTGTTTTTT. Protein product: CASSLGVGFAGELFF.

The CDR3 loop reads CASSLGLAAMGNEQFF. CDR3 coding DNA: TGTGCCAGCAGCCTGGGACTAGCGGCCATGGGGAATGAGCAGTTCTTC. The rearrangement links TRBV5-4 to TRBJ2-1, with 11 bases identical to TRBD2. There are 16 residues in the CDR3. CDR1 is SGHNT, CDR2 YYREEE, per germline (reference sequence). Unmatched junction bases numbered 10, after V lost 4 bases and J lost 7 bases. The variable domain in full, with the rest retrieved from reference TRBV5-4 and TRBJ2-1, is ETGVTQSPTHLIKTRGQQVTLRCSSQSGHNTVSWYQQALGQGPQFIFQYYREEENGRGNFPPRFSGLQFPNYSSELNVNALELDDSALYLCASSLGLAAMGNEQFFGPGTRLTVL.

In this sample, this clone turned up a few times. The V call is TRBV6-5, the J call TRBJ2-7, with D tentatively TRBD2 (7 bases). V was clipped by 6 bases and J by 5 bases, with 20 bases between them. This CDR3 spans 15 amino acids. Looked up from germline, CDR1 is MNHEY and CDR2 is SVGAGI. The CDR3 DNA sequence: TGTGCCAGCAGACCCGTGGGGGGGCAGGGGCACGAGCAGTACTTC. Translated: CASRPVGGQGHEQYF.

The V and J genes are TRBV3-1 (or the pseudogene TRBV3-2) and TRBJ2-1; 13 bases map to TRBD2. V was clipped by 1 base and J by 9 bases; unmatched bases: 6. Per the germline V gene, CDR1 is LGHDT and CDR2 is YNNKEL (reference sequence). This CDR3 contains 16 residues. CDR3 sequence reads: CASSQVETSGRGEQFF. The CDR3 DNA reads as TGTGCCAGCAGCCAAGTGGAAACTAGCGGGAGGGGTGAGCAGTTCTTC.

The rearrangement uses TRBV30 and TRBJ1-2, with unresolved D. Trimming left V 0 bases short and J 8 bases short, with 16 bases between. CDR3 length: 14 residues. The germline V gene encodes CDR1 GTSNPN and CDR2 SVGIG (reference sequence). CDR3: CAWSVHSQAEGYTF. The CDR3 DNA is TGTGCCTGGAGTGTACACAGTCAGGCAGAAGGCTACACCTTC.

The chain is built from TRBV4-2 and TRBJ2-1; a weak D match, TRBD1 (6 bases). V lost 2 bases and J lost 4, with 18 bases in between. The CDR3 spans 17 residues. Germline V gene data show CDR1 as LGHNA and CDR2 as YNFKEQ. The CDR3 DNA is TGTGCCAGCAGCCAATTCGGTCCGGGACAAACTTACAATGAGCAGTTCTTC. It encodes CASSQFGPGQTYNEQFF.

The rearrangement links TRBV4-1 to TRBJ2-1; a weak D match, TRBD2 (5 bases). Between the trimmed V and J ends, which lost 2 bases and 8 bases, there was a span of 10 bases. Germline CDR1 and CDR2: MGHRA and YSYEKL. The CDR3 is 13 amino acids. CDR3 bases: TGCGCCAGCAGCCAAATGATGGGAGATGAGCAGTTCTTC. Its translation: CASSQMMGDEQFF.

The chain uses TRBV6-5 and TRBJ2-2; D remains ambiguous. This CDR3 is built from 14 residues. Germline V CDR1 and CDR2: MNHEY, SVGAGI. Trimming removed 8 bases from V and 3 bases from J, with 13 bases in between. CDR3 DNA sequence: TGTGCCAGCCGCTTAATCGGGTACACCGGGGAGCTGTTTTTT. Protein sequence: CASRLIGYTGELFF.

The V and J genes are TRBV5-4 and TRBJ1-1; D may be TRBD1 (5 bases). This CDR3 contains 16 residues. Germline CDR1 is SGHNT and CDR2 is YYREEE (reference sequence). The V gene lost 0 bases and the J gene lost 5 bases, with 17 bases spanning the gap. The CDR3 sequence is CASSLDDRWGGTEAFF. Here the CDR3 DNA reads TGTGCCAGCAGCTTGGACGACCGATGGGGGGGGACTGAAGCTTTCTTT.

The rearrangement links TRBV24-1 to TRBJ2-1; D unresolved. This CDR3 is built from 15 residues. Germline CDR1 and CDR2: KGHDR and SFDVKD. V lost 1 base and J lost 10, with 16 bases in between. The CDR3 coding sequence is TGTGCCACCAGTGATTTCTTGAACTCGCAGGAAGAGCAGTTCTTC. Its protein product is CATSDFLNSQEEQFF.

V usage is TRBV7-9 and J usage is TRBJ2-7, with 9 positions matching TRBD1. The CDR3 covers 15 residues. J was trimmed by 4 bases and V by 6 bases; bases with no gene match: 10. CDR1 SEHNR and CDR2 FQNEAQ come from the germline V gene (reference sequence). In nucleotides, the CDR3 is TGTGCCAGCAGTCTTAGGTCGGGACAGGGTTACGAGCAGTACTTC. It codes for CASSLRSGQGYEQYF.

J is TRBJ2-3 and V is TRBV5-5; D call uncertain. Germline lookup yields CDR1 SGHKS and CDR2 YYEKEE (reference sequence). The CDR3 spans 15 residues. Trimming removed 0 bases from V and 4 bases from J, with 12 bases in between. In DNA form, the CDR3 reads TGTGCCAGCAGCTTGGGGGCGAATAGAGCAGATACGCAGTATTTT. It is translated as CASSLGANRADTQYF.

The chain is built from TRBV10-3 and TRBJ1-2; perhaps TRBD1 as D (5 bases). This CDR3 spans 12 amino acids. The ends were cut back, 8 bases at V and 8 bases at J, with 15 bases in the middle. CDR1 and CDR2 from the germline V gene are ENHRY and SYGVKD. CDR3 protein: CAIQSRGVGYTF. The CDR3 DNA follows: TGTGCCATCCAGTCGCGGGGGGTCGGCTACACCTTC.

The chain links TRBV6-1 to TRBJ2-7; TRBD2 matches at 12 bases. The ends lost 3 bases at V and 0 bases at J; junction bases unmatched: 0. CDR3 length equals 15 residues. CDR1 MNHNS and CDR2 SASEGT come from the germline V gene. The DNA of the CDR3 is TGTGCCAGCAGTGAGACTAGCGGGGGCTCCTACGAGCAGTACTTC. It translates to CASSETSGGSYEQYF.

The genes are TRBV13 and TRBJ2-3; D possibly corresponds to TRBD1 (5 bases). Deletions cut 7 bases from V and 0 bases from J, with 11 bases between. The CDR3 is 14 residues long. CDR1 is PRHDT, CDR2 FYEKMQ, per germline (reference sequence). The CDR3 loop reads CASMGRLSTDTQYF. DNA for the CDR3: TGTGCCAGCATGGGGCGGCTTAGCACAGATACGCAGTATTTT.

CDR3 sequence (DNA): TGTGCCAGCAGCGGAGGCAACAGGGGGAACTATGGCTACACCTTC. This translates into CASSGGNRGNYGYTF. V and J are TRBV9 and TRBJ1-2; 8 nucleotides line up with TRBD1. The germline CDR1 and CDR2 sequences are SGDLS and YYNGEE. V gave up 3 bases and J gave up 2 bases; unmatched junction bases: 6. The CDR3 runs to 15 residues.

The chain combines TRBV6-2 or TRBV6-3 with TRBJ2-7; 8 nucleotides match TRBD2. This CDR3 has 15 amino acids. Germline CDR1 is MNHEY and CDR2 is SVGEGT. Trimming took 4 bases from V and 3 from J; bases not matched to a gene: 8. CDR3 sequence: CASSFSGAPVYEQYF. DNA of the CDR3: TGTGCCAGCAGTTTTAGCGGGGCCCCGGTCTACGAGCAGTACTTC.

The J gene is TRBJ2-7, the V gene TRBV12-3 or TRBV12-4, with 11 bases fitting TRBD1. There are 13 residues in the CDR3. The junction had 8 bases not matched to a gene; V was cut back by 10 bases and J by 6 bases. The DNA for the CDR3 is TGTGCCACGGGACAGGGGGGACTAATCGAGCAGTACTTC. Its translation: CATGQGGLIEQYF.

This clone was observed a single time. The chain uses TRBV27 and TRBJ1-6, with D perhaps matching TRBD1 (5 bases). The V gene's germline CDR1 is MNHEY and CDR2 SMNVEV (reference sequence). V shed 3 bases and J shed 8 bases, with 11 bases lying between them. The CDR3 totals 14 residues. In DNA, the CDR3 is TGTGCCAGCAGTTTCTCAGGGTCGGATTCACCCCTCCACTTT. It specifies CASSFSGSDSPLHF.

The rearrangement joins TRBV5-1 to TRBJ2-5; D not certain. V was shortened by 3 bases and J by 2 bases, with 11 bases between the two germline ends. The germline gives CDR1 SGHRS, CDR2 YFSETQ. The CDR3 covers 14 residues. In nucleotides, the CDR3 is TGCGCCAGCAGCTCTGGAACAGATCAAGAGACCCAGTACTTC. Translating gives CASSSGTDQETQYF. Full variable domain (remainder filled in from reference TRBV5-1 and TRBJ2-5): KAGVTQTPRYLIKTRGQQVTLSCSPISGHRSVSWYQQTPGQGLQFLFEYFSETQRNKGNFPGRFSGRQFSNSRSEMNVSTLELGDSALYLCASSSGTDQETQYFGPGTRLLVL.

The chain is built from TRBV29-1 and TRBJ2-1, with D perhaps TRBD1 (6 bases). The CDR3 length is 12 residues. The germline V gene has CDR1 SQVTM and CDR2 ANQGSEA. V lost 6 bases to trimming and J lost 6 bases, with 12 bases between them. Written as DNA, the CDR3 is TGCAGCGTCCCACTAGGGGGCAATGAGCAGTTCTTC. Amino acids: CSVPLGGNEQFF.

This chain joins TRBV4-1 and TRBJ1-5, with D tentatively TRBD1 (6 bases). The CDR3 extends over 15 amino acids. With 3 bases removed from V and 3 bases from J, the gap between germline ends came to 12 bases. The germline CDR1 and CDR2 sequences are MGHRA and YSYEKL. CDR3 nucleotide sequence: TGCGCCAGCAGCCAGGAGGACAGAGTCAATCAGCCCCAGCATTTT. Amino acid sequence: CASSQEDRVNQPQHF.

The gene calls are TRBV19 and TRBJ1-1; 7 bases match TRBD1. The V and J ends lost 6 bases and 2 bases, in that order; junction bases with no gene match: 6. Germline CDR1 and CDR2: LNHDA and SQIVND (reference sequence). The CDR3 is made up of 14 amino acids. The CDR3 region has the DNA TGTGCCAGTAGGTTACACAGGGGTAACACTGAAGCTTTCTTT. Protein sequence: CASRLHRGNTEAFF.